This T cell receptor (beta chain) was sequenced for a study of shared clonotypes between healthy human individuals. Adult donors, all healthy and HIV-negative, had no recent acute infections or vaccinations. General study points: Collection of samples was limited to blood; tissue repertoires likely differ.

V was clipped by 4 bases and J by 0 bases, with 9 bases between them. Germline CDR1 LGHNA, CDR2 YSLEER. The CDR3 runs to 15 residues. Profiling relied on immunoSEQ multiplex PCR, and the TCRdb table lists in-frame clones only, not all of them. The sample yields millions of clones, more than 90% seen once. Turning to this clone: Its specificity is unknown.

The sample consisted of naive CD4+ T cells sorted from blood. Indicated subset: CD45RA+ positively selected. This TCR came from a man between 18 and 35 years old in good health. The chain couples TRBV4-3 to TRBJ2-2, with D tentatively TRBD2 (6 bases). CDR3 bases: TGCGCCAGCAGCCCGGGGACTTCGAACACCGGGGAGCTGTTTTTT. Protein sequence: CASSPGTSNTGELFF.